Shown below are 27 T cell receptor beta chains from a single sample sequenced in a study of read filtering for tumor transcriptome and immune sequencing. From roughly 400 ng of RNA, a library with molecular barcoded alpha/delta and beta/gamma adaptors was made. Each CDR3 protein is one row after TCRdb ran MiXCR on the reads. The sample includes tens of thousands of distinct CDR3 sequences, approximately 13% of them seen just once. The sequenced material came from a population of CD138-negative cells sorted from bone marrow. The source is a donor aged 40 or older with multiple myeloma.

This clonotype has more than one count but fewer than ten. CDR3: CASSTSGPSSYNEQFF. The CDR3 DNA reads as TGTGCCAGCAGTACTAGCGGGCCGAGCTCCTACAATGAGCAGTTCTTC. This rearrangement joins TRBV28 to TRBJ2-1; 9 nucleotides agree with TRBD2. The CDR3 is 16 amino acids. V lost 5 bases, J lost 0 bases, and 5 bases stayed unmatched. The germline V gene has CDR1 MDHEN and CDR2 SYDVKM.

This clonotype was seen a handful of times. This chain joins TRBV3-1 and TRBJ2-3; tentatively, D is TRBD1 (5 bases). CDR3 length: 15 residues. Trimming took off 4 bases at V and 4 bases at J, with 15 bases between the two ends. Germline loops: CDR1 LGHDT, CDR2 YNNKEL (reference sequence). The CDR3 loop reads CASSRTRWGADTQYF. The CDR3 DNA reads TGTGCCAGCAGCCGAACCCGTTGGGGCGCAGATACGCAGTATTTT.

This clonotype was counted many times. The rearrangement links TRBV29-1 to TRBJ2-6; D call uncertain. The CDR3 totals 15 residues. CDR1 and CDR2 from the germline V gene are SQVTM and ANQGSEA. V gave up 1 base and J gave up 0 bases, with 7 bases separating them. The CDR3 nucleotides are TGCAGCGTTGAAGGTCAGCACTCTGGGGCCAACGTCCTGACTTTC. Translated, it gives CSVEGQHSGANVLTF.

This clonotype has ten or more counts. The CDR3 region has the DNA TGCAGCGTTGGCTACCTAAACACAGGGGAAGCTAATGAAAAACTGTTTTTT. Amino acid sequence: CSVGYLNTGEANEKLFF. The chain uses TRBV29-1 and TRBJ1-4; 7 bases agree with TRBD1. With 4 bases clipped from V and 3 bases from J, the junction kept 14 bases outside the gene matches. Germline V lookup: CDR1 SQVTM, CDR2 ANQGSEA. This CDR3 region has 17 residues.

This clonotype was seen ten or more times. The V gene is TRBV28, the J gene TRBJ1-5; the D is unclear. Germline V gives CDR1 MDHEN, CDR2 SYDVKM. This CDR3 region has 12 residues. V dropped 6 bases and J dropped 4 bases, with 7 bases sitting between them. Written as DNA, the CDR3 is TGTGCCAGCAGGGTCGGGAATCAGCCCCAGCATTTT. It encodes CASRVGNQPQHF.

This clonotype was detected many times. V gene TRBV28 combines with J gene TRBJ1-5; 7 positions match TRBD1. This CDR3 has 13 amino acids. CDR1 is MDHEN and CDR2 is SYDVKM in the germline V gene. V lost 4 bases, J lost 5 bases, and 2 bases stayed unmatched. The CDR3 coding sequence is TGTGCCAGCAGTTCGGGACAGTATCAGCCCCAGCATTTT. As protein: CASSSGQYQPQHF. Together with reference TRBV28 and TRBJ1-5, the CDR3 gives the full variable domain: DVKVTQSSRYLVKRTGEKVFLECVQDMDHENMFWYRQDPGLGLRLIYFSYDVKMKEKGDIPEGYSVSREKKERFSLILESASTNQTSMYLCASSSGQYQPQHFGDGTRLSIL.

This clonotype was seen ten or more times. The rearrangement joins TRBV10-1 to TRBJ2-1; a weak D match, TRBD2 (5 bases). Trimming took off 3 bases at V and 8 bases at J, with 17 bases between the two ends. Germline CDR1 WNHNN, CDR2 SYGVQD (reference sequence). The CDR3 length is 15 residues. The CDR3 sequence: CASSESGPPRDEQFF. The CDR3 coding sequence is TGCGCCAGCAGTGAAAGCGGTCCCCCTAGGGATGAGCAGTTCTTC.

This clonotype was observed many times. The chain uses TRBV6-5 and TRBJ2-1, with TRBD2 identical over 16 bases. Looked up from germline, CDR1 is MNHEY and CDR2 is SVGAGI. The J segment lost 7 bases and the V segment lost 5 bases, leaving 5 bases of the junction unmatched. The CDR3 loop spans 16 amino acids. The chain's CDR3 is CASSRGLAGGRNEQFF. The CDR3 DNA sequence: TGTGCCAGCAGTAGGGGACTAGCGGGAGGGCGGAATGAGCAGTTCTTC.

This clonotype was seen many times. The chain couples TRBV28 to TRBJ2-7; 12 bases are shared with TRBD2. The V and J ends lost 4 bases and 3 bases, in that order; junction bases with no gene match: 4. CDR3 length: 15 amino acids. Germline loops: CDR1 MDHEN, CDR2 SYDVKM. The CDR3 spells CASSSPSGGDYEQYF. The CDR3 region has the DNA TGTGCCAGCAGTTCCCCTAGCGGGGGGGACTACGAGCAGTACTTC.

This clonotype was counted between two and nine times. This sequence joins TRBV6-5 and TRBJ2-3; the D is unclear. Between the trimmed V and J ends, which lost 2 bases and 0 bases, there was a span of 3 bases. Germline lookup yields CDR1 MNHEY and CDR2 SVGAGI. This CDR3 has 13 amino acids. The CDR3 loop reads CASSYDSTDTQYF. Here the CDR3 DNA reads TGTGCCAGCAGTTACGACAGCACAGATACGCAGTATTTT.

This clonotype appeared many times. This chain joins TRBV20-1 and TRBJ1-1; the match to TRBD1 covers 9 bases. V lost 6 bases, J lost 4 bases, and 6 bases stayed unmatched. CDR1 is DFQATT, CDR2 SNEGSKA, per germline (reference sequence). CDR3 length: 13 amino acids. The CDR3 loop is CSARQGGGTEAFF. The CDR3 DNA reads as TGCAGTGCCAGACAGGGGGGGGGCACTGAAGCTTTCTTT.

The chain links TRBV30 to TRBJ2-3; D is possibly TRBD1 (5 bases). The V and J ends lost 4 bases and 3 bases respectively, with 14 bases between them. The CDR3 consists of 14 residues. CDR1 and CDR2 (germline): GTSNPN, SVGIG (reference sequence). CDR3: CAWNPGARTDTQYF. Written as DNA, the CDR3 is TGTGCCTGGAATCCTGGGGCCCGAACAGATACGCAGTATTTT. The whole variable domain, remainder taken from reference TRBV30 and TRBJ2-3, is SQTIHQWPATLVQPVGSPLSLECTVEGTSNPNLYWYRQAAGRGLQLLFYSVGIGQISSEVPQNLSASRPQDRQFILSSKKLLLSDSGFYLCAWNPGARTDTQYFGPGTRLTVL.

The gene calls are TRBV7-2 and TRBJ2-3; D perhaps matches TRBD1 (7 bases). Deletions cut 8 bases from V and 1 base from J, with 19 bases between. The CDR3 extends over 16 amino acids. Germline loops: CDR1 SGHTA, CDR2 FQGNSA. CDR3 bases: TGTGCCAGCGGCTGGGGCGGGGACAGCGGCACAGATACGCAGTATTTT. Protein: CASGWGGDSGTDTQYF.

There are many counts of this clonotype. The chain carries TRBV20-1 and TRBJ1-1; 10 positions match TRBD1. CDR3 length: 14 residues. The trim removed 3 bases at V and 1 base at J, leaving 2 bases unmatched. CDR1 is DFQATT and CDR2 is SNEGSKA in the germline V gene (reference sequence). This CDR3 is CSASWDRGNTEAFF. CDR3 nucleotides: TGCAGTGCTAGTTGGGACAGGGGGAACACTGAAGCTTTCTTT.

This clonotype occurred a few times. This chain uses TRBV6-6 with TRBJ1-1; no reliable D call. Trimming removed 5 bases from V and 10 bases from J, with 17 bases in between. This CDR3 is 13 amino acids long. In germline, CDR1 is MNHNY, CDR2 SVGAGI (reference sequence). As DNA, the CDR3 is TGTGCCAGCAGTGCAGGAGCCACGCAGTTAGCTTTCTTT. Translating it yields CASSAGATQLAFF.

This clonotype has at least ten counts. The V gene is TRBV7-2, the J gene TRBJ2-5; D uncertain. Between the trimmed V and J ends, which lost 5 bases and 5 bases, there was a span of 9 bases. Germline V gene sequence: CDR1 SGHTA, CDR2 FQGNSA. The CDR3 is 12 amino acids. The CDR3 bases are TGTGCCAGCAGCCGACCTCAGGAGACCCAGTACTTC. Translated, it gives CASSRPQETQYF.

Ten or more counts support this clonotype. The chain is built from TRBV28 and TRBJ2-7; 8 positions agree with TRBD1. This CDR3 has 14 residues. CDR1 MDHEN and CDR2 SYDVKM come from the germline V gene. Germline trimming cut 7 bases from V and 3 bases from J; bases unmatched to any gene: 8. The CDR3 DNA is TGTGCCAGCACCAACACCGGACAGGGCTACGAGCAGTACTTC. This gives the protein CASTNTGQGYEQYF.

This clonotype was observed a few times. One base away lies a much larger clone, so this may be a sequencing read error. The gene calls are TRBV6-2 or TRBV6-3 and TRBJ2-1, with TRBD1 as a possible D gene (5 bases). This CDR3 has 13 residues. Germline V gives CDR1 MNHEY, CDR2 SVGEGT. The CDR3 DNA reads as TGTGCCACCAGGGCTCTATCCTACAAGGAGCAGTTCTTC. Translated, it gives CATRALSYKEQFF.

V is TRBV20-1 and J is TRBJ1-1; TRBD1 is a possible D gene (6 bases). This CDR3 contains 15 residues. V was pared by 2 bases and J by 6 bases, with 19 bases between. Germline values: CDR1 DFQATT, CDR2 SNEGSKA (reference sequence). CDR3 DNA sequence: TGCAGTGCTAGAACGAGCAGGGGTGTGGGCGCTGAAGCTTTCTTT. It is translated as CSARTSRGVGAEAFF.

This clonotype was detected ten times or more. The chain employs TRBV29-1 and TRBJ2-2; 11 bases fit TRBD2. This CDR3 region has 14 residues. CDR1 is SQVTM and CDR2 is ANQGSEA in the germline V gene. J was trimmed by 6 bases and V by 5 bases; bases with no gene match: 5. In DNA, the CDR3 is TGCAGCGTTCGGTCGACTAGCGGGGCCGGGGAGCTGTTTTTT. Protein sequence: CSVRSTSGAGELFF.

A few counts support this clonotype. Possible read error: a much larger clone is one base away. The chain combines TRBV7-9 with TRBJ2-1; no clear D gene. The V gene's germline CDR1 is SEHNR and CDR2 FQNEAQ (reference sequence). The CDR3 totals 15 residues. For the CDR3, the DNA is TGTGCCAGCAGCTTAATGATTTACTCCTACAATGGGCAGTTCTTC. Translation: CASSLMIYSYNGQFF.

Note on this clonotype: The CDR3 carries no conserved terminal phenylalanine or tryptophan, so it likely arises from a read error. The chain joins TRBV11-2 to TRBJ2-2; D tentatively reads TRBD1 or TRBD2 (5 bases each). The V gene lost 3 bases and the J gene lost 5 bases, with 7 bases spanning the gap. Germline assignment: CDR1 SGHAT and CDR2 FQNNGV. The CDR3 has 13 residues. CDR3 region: CASSFGATGELFL. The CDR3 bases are TGTGCCAGCAGCTTCGGGGCAACCGGGGAGCTGTTTCTT.

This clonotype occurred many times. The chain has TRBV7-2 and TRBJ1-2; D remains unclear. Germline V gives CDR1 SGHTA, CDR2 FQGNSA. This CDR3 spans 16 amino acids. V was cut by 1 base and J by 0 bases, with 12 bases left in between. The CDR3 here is CASSLVTSNTNYGYTF. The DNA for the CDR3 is TGTGCCAGCAGCTTAGTGACCAGTAATACTAACTATGGCTACACCTTC.

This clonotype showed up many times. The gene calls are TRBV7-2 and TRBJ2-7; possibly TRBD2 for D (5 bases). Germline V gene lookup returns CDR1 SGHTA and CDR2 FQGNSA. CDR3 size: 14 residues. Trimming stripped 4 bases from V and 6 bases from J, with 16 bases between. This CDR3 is CASSSGTSLVEQYF. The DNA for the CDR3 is TGTGCCAGCAGCTCAGGTACTAGTTTGGTCGAGCAGTACTTC.

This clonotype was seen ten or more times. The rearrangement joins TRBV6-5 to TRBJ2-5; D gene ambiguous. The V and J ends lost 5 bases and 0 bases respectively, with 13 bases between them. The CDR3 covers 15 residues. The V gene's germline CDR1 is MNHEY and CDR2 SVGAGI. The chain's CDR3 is CASSLRVSYQETQYF. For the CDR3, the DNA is TGTGCCAGCAGTCTCCGGGTCTCTTACCAAGAGACCCAGTACTTC.

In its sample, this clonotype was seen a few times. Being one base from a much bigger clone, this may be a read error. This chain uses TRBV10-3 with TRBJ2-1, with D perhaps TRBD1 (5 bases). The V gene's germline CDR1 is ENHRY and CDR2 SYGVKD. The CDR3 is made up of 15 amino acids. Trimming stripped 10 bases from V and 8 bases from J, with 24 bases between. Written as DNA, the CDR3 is TGTGCCACCTTCCAAACCAGGGCAGCTGTGTATGAGCAGTTCTTC. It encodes CATFQTRAAVYEQFF.

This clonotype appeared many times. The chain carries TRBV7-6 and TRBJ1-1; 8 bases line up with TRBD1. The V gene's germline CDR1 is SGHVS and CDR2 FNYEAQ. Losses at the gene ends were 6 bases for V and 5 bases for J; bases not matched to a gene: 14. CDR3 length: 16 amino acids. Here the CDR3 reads CASSFGQGLQWTEAFF. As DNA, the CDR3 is TGTGCCAGCAGTTTCGGACAGGGCTTGCAATGGACTGAAGCTTTCTTT.